The sample holds many counts of the clone carrying this T cell receptor beta chain. The sample originates from a study of CD8 T cells in ankylosing spondylitis. TCRdb recomputed calls from the 5' RACE reads with MiXCR, one row per CDR3 protein. The data show 240,000 or so distinct CDR3 sequences, 9.5% to 12% seen once. The CDR3 runs to 14 residues. V was trimmed by 1 base and J by 3 bases, leaving 7 bases between them. This chain joins TRBV12-3 or TRBV12-4 and TRBJ1-5; D unresolved. The clonotype was recovered from a male donor with ankylosing spondylitis or in good health (not recorded which). Specimen: blood, either unsorted or a sorted T cell fraction (not recorded which). The CDR3 DNA reads as TGTGCCAGCAGTTTAGGCGTATACAATCAGCCCCAGCATTTT. Translated, it gives CASSLGVYNQPQHF.